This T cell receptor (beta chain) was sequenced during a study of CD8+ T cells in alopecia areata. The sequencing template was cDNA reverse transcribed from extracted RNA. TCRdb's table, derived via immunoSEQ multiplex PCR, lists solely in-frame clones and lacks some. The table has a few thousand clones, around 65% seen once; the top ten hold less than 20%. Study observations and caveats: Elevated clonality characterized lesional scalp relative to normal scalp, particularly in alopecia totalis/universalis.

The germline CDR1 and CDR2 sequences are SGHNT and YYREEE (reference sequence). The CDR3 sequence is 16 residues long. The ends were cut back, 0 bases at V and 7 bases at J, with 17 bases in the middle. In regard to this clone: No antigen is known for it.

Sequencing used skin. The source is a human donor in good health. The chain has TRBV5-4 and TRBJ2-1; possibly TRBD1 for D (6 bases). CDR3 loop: CASSLGGQGRGNEQFF. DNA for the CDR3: TGTGCCAGCAGCTTGGGAGGTCAGGGGAGAGGTAATGAGCAGTTCTTC. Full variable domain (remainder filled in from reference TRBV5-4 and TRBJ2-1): ETGVTQSPTHLIKTRGQQVTLRCSSQSGHNTVSWYQQALGQGPQFIFQYYREEENGRGNFPPRFSGLQFPNYSSELNVNALELDDSALYLCASSLGGQGRGNEQFFGPGTRLTVL.